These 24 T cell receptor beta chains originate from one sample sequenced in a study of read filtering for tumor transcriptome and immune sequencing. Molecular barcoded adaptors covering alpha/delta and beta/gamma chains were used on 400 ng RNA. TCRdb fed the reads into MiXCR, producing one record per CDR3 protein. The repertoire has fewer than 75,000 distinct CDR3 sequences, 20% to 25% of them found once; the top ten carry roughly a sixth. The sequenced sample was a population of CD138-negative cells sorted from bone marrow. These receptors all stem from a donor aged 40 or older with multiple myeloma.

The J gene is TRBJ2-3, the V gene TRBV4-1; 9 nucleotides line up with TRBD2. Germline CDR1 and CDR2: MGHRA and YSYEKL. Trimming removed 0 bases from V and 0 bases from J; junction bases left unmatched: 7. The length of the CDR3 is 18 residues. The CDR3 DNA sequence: TGCGCCAGCAGCCAAGAGGTCTCTAGCGGGGACAGCACAGATACGCAGTATTTT. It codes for CASSQEVSSGDSTDTQYF.

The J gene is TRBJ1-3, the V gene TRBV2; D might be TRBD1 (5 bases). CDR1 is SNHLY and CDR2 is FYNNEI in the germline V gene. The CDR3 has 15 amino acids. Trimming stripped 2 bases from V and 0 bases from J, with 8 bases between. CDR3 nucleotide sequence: TGTGCCAGCAGTGAAACCAGGGACTCTGGAAACACCATATATTTT. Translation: CASSETRDSGNTIYF. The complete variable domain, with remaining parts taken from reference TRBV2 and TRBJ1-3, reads EPEVTQTPSHQVTQMGQEVILRCVPISNHLYFYWYRQILGQKVEFLVSFYNNEISEKSEIFDDQFSVERPDGSNFTLKIRSTKLEDSAMYFCASSETRDSGNTIYFGEGSWLTVV.

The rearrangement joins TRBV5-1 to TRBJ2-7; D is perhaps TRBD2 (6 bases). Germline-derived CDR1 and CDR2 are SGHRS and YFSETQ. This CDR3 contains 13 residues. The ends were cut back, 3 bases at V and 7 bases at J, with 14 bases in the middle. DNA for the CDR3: TGCGCCAGCAGCTCTGACGGCCGGGGGGAGCAGTACTTC. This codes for CASSSDGRGEQYF.

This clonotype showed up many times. DNA for the CDR3: TGTGCCAGCAGCCCCCGGGGGCCGGCAAGCTCCTACGAGCAGTACTTC. Translating gives CASSPRGPASSYEQYF. This sequence joins TRBV11-2 and TRBJ2-7; D could derive from TRBD1 or TRBD2 (6 bases each). The germline V gene encodes CDR1 SGHAT and CDR2 FQNNGV. Between the trimmed V and J ends, which lost 5 bases and 0 bases, there was a span of 17 bases. This CDR3 region has 16 residues. Variable domain in full (rest from reference TRBV11-2 and TRBJ2-7): EAGVAQSPRYKIIEKRQSVAFWCNPISGHATLYWYQQILGQGPKLLIQFQNNGVVDDSQLPKDRFSAERLKGVDSTLKIQPAKLEDSAVYLCASSPRGPASSYEQYFGPGTRLTVT.

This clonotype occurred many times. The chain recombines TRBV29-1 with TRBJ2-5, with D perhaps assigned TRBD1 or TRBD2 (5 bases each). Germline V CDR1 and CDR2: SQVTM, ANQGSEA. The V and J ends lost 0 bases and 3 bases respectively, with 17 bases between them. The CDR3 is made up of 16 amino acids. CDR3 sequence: CSVEDWSTGRKETQYF. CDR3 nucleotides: TGCAGCGTTGAAGATTGGTCCACGGGACGGAAAGAGACCCAGTACTTC.

CDR3 amino acids: CASSEDPAGGTQYF. CDR3 bases: TGCGCCAGCAGTGAGGACCCGGCCGGTGGGACCCAGTACTTC. V gene TRBV10-1 combines with J gene TRBJ2-5, with D uncertain. V was clipped by 2 bases and J by 7 bases, with 14 bases between them. The CDR3 consists of 14 residues. Per germline, CDR1 WNHNN and CDR2 SYGVQD (reference sequence).

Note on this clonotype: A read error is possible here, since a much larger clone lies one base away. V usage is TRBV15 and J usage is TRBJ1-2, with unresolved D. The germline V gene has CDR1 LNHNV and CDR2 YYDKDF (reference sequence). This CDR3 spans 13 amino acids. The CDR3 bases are TGTGCCACCAGCTTCTCACCTAACTATAGCTACACCTTC. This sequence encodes CATSFSPNYSYTF. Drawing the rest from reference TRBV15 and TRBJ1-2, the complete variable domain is DAMVIQNPRYQVTQFGKPVTLSCSQTLNHNVMYWYQQKSSQAPKLLFHYYDKDFNNEADTPDNFQSRRPNTSFCFLDIRSPGLGDTAMYLCATSFSPNYSYTFGSGTRLTVV.

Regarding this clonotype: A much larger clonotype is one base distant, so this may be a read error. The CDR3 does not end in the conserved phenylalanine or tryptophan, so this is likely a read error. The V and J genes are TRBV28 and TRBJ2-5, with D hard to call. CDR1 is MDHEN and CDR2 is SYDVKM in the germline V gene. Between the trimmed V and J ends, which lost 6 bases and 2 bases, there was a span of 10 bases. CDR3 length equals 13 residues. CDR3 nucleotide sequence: TGTGCCAGCAGCAGCCCAAGGCAAGAGACCCAGTACATC. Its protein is CASSSPRQETQYI.

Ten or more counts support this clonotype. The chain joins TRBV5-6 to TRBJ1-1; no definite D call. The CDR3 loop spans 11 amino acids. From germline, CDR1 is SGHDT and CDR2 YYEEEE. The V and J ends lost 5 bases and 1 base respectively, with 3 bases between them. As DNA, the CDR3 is TGTGCCAGCAGTCGGAACACTGAAGCTTTCTTT. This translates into CASSRNTEAFF.

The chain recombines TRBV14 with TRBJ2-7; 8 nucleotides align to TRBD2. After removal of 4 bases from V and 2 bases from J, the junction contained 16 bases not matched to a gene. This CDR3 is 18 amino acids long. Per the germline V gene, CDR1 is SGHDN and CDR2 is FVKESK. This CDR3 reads CASSRRTDSGNPAYEQYF. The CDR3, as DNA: TGTGCCAGCAGCCGAAGGACGGATAGCGGGAATCCGGCCTACGAGCAGTACTTC.

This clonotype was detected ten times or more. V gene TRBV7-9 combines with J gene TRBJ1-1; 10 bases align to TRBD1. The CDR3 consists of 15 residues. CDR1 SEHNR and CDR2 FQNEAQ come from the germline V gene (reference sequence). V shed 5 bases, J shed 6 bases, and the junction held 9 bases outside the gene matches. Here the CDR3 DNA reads TGTGCCAGCAGCGGCAGGGACAGGGGTTACCCTGAAGCTTTCTTT. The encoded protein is CASSGRDRGYPEAFF.

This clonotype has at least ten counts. CDR3 loop: CASSPATSGEETQYF. The CDR3 DNA reads TGCGCCAGCAGCCCCGCGACTAGCGGGGAAGAGACCCAGTACTTC. The V and J genes are TRBV5-1 and TRBJ2-5; TRBD2 agrees at 11 bases. V shed 4 bases and J 3 bases; nucleotides not matched to a gene: 5. Germline V gives CDR1 SGHRS, CDR2 YFSETQ. The CDR3 runs to 15 residues.

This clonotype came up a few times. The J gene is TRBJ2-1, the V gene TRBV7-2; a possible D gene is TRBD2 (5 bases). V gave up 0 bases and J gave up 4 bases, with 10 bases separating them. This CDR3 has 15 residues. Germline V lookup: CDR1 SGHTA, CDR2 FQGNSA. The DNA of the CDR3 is TGTGCCAGCAGCTTAGCGGGAGTTTCTTACAATGAGCAGTTCTTC. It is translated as CASSLAGVSYNEQFF.

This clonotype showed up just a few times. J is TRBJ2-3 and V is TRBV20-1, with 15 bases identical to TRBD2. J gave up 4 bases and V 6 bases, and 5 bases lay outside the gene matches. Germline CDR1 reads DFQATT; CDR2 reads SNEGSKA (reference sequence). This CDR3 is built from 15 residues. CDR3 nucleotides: TGCAGTGCACGGACTAGCGGGGGGGCCTCAGATACGCAGTATTTT. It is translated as CSARTSGGASDTQYF.

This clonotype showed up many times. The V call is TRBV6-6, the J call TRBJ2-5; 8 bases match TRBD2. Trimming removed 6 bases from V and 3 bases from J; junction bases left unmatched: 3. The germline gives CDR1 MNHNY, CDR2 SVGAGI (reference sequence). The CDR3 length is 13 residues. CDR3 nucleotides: TGTGCCAGCAGAGCGGGAGCCGAAGAGACCCAGTACTTC. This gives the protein CASRAGAEETQYF.

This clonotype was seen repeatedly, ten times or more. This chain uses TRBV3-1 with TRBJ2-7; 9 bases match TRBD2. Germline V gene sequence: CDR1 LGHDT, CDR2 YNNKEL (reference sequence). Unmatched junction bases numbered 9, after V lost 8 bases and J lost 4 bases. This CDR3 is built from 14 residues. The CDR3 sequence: CASAPGTSSYEQYF. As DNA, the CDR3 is TGTGCCAGCGCCCCCGGGACTAGCTCTTACGAGCAGTACTTC.

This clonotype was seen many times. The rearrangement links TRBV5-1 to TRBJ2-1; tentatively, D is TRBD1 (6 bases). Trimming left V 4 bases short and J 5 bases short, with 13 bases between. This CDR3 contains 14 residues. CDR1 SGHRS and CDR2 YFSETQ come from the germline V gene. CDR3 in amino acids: CASSHPDRNNEQFF. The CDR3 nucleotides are TGCGCCAGCAGCCACCCGGACAGAAACAATGAGCAGTTCTTC.

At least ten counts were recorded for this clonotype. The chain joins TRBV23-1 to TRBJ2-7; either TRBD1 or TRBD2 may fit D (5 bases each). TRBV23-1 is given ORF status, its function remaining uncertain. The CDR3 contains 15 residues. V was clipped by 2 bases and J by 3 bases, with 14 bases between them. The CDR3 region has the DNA TGCGCCAGCAGTCAAAGGGGACCGACAATCTACGAGCAGTACTTC. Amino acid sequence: CASSQRGPTIYEQYF.

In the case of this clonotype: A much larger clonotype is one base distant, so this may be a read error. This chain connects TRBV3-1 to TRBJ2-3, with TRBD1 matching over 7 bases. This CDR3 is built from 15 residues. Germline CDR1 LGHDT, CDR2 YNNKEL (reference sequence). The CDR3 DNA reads TGTGCCAGCAGCGGTACCCGGGACAGCACAGGTACGCAGTATTTT. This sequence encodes CASSGTRDSTGTQYF.

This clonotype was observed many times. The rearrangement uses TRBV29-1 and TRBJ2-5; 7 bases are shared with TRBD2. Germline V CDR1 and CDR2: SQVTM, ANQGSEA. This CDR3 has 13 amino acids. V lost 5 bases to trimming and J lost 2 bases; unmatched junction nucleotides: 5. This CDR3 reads CSVRPGLQETQYF. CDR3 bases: TGCAGCGTTAGGCCGGGACTACAAGAGACCCAGTACTTC.

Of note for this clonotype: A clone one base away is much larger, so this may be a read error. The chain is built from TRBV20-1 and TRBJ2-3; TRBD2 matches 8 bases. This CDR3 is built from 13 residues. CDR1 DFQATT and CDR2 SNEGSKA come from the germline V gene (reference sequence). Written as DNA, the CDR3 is TGCAGCGTCCCCGCGACTAGCGAAGATACGCAGTGTTTT. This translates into CSVPATSEDTQCF.

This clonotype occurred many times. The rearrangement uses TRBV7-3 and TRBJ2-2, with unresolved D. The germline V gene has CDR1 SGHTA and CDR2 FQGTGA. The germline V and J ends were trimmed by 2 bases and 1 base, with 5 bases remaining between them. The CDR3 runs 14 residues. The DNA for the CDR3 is TGTGCCAGCAGCTTAGTAAGGAACACCGGGGAGCTGTTTTTT. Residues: CASSLVRNTGELFF.

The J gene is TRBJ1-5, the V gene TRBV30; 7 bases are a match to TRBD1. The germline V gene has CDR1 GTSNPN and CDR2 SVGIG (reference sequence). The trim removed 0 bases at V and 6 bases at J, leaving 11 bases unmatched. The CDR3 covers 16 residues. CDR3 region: CAWSVLGAAGGQPQHF. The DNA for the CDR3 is TGTGCCTGGAGTGTACTAGGAGCGGCAGGGGGTCAGCCCCAGCATTTT.

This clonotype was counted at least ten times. DNA for the CDR3: TGCAGTGCTAATAGCGGGAGCACAGATACGCAGTATTTT. This sequence encodes CSANSGSTDTQYF. The chain combines TRBV20-1 with TRBJ2-3; 7 nucleotides line up with TRBD2. There are 13 residues in the CDR3. The germline CDR1 and CDR2 sequences are DFQATT and SNEGSKA (reference sequence). The V and J ends lost 4 bases and 0 bases, in that order; junction bases with no gene match: 1.